This T cell receptor (beta chain) was sequenced for a study of blood T cell repertoires in COVID-19. Here immunoSEQ multiplex PCR was the method, and the copy in TCRdb shows in-frame clones only, minus some. The repertoire holds 150,000 or so clones, with 65% to 85% as singletons. The CDR3 covers 16 residues. Trimming stripped 6 bases from V and 7 bases from J, with 19 bases between. Germline CDR1 MNHEY, CDR2 SVGAGI. Sequencing was done on a sample of PBMCs or T cells enriched from blood (not recorded which). The V gene is TRBV6-5, the J gene TRBJ1-6; D is possibly TRBD1 (5 bases). The TCR originated in a man aged 65 to 79 who had been exposed to COVID-19. CDR3 in DNA: TGTGCCAGCAGCTACGGGAAGACAGTGGGGAATTCACCCCTCCACTTT. This encodes CASSYGKTVGNSPLHF.